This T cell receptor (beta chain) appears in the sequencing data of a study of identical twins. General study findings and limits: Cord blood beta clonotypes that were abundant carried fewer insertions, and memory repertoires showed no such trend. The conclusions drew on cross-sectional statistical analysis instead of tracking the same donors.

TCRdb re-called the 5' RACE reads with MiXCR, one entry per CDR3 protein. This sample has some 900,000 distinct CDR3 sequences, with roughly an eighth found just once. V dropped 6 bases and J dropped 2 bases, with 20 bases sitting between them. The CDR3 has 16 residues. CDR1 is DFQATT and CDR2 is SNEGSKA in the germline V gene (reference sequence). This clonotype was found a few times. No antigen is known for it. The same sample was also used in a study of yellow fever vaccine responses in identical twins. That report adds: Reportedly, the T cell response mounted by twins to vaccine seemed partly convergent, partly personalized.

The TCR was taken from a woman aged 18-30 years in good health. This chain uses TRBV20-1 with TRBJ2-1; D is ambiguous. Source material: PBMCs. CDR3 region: CSAIRPDARAYNEQFF. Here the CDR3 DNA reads TGCAGTGCCATCCGACCCGACGCTAGGGCCTACAATGAGCAGTTCTTC.